This TCR beta chain was documented in a study of neurological immune-mediated disorders (dated by TCRdb to the late 2010s). Broadly, across the study: The study compared peripheral blood TCR-beta repertoires of HTLV-I-associated myelopathy (HAM/TSP) patients, multiple sclerosis patients and healthy controls using UMI-based sequencing. The approximately 100 TCR-beta libraries included longitudinal samples, technical triplicates and paired sorted CD4+ and CD8+ T-cell subsets alongside PBMC samples. The cohort was made up of approximately 71 subjects, consisting of some 14 HAM/TSP patients, approximately 35 multiple sclerosis patients and 20 healthy controls.

This clonotype was detected many times. This clone's antigen is unknown. Base quality data are lacking; no much larger clone is found one base away. The research as a whole found: TCR clonal expansion was highest in HAM/TSP patients and lowest in MS patients, with MS patients falling below even healthy controls. No identical CDR3 amino acid sequences were found to be shared among expanded clones across subjects, suggesting that TCR-beta repertoires were private in all groups.

Blood bank volunteers in Maryland, USA served as the healthy controls. For the sorted-subset TCR libraries, the starting material was about 930,000 sorted CD4+ or CD8+ T cells. Peripheral blood was subjected to Ficoll-Hypaque density gradient centrifugation to isolate PBMCs, which were then cryopreserved in liquid nitrogen. Paired sorted CD4+ and CD8+ subsets came from healthy controls, HAM/TSP patients and MS patients. The germline V gene specifies WSHSY as CDR1 and SAAADI as CDR2. V lost 7 bases and J lost 4 bases; the stretch between them is 7 bases long. The CDR3 holds 12 amino acids from the cysteine to the phenylalanine. This entry keeps only the CDR3 DNA: 36 bases, framed from base 1. To synthesize cDNA, template-switch 5'RACE was performed with a primer carrying a 10-nucleotide random unique molecular identifier so that each TCR transcript was tagged. Over 190 million TCR-beta sequences, covering 15-18 subjects, were produced in each sequencing run. The RNeasy kit was used to extract total RNA. The KAPA Real-time Library Amplification kit was used to amplify TCR-beta VDJ regions with primers targeting the TCR constant region and the 5'RACE anchor. Sample indexes and Illumina adaptors were added in a first PCR, after which library yield was increased in a second PCR. After purification with Ampure beads, the TCR product of roughly 650 bp was size-selected on a 2% E-gel SizeSelection system. Library quality was checked on a Bioanalyzer, concentration was measured with Qubit, and libraries were quantified with the Kapa Library Quantification kit before pooling. An Illumina HiSeq 2500 was used to sequence the libraries paired-end at 2 x 150 bp. To increase sequence diversity, roughly 24-31% phiX was spiked into each library pool. Under the source paper's analysis protocol: The quality-filtered reads were processed with the UMI-based MiGEC pipeline, whose error correction step removed more than 80% of the raw TCR sequences. VDJ genes were aligned to IMGT germline references, and clonotypes were defined by unique CDR3 amino acid sequence plus V-J genes. Clonal expansion, Shannon diversity, and CDR3 relatedness (CalcPairwiseDistances, ClusterSamples) were evaluated with VDJtools, and phylogenetic trees were built with CLCbio workbench. Expanded clones were defined as having at least 8 unique UMIs, based on coefficient-of-variation modelling across technical triplicates. TCRdb applied fastp at Q25 and MiXCR to the public reads, then kept only in-frame beta chains. Merged by CDR3 protein, the rows form single entries marked with the most common genes and DNA. For this entry, the V and J calls and clone size follow TCRdb and not the study's own pipeline. Recorded for this sample are around 16,000 distinct CDR3 sequences; roughly 9% of them occurred a single time. Together, the top ten hold approximately 40% of the sample.

Sequenced: CD8+ T cells from blood. The clonotype comes from a man aged 45-65 years in good health. The chain is made from TRBV10-2 and TRBJ2-2; too little of a D gene remains to name it. The nucleotides read TGCGCCAGCACCTACGCCACCGGGGAGCTGTTTTTT. Translated, it reads CASTYATGELFF.